This T cell receptor (beta chain) was obtained from a study of radiotherapy plus CTLA-4 blockade in lung cancer (dated by TCRdb to 2017 to 2018). Regarding the research as a whole: Among enrolled patients, about 19% had an objective response and approximately 30% reached disease control.

With regard to this clone: Its antigen remains undetermined. No much larger clone exists at a distance of one base, and base qualities are not known.

Focal radiation therapy combined with CTLA-4 blockade (ipilimumab) was tested in patients with chemo-refractory metastatic non-small-cell lung cancer. Receptor libraries were prepared by the immunoSEQ multiplex PCR assay. TCRdb limited this immuneACCESS table to in-frame rearrangements with V and J called. A share of clones is missing; checked studies link under half to unresolved V genes, and the rest is unexplained. The sample table contains approximately 110,000 clones; only one count was recorded for approximately 80% of them. The ten largest clones add up to around 3.3% of the sample. Points the paper makes about the study in general: After treatment with radiotherapy and ipilimumab, TCR clones that originated in tumors expanded in peripheral blood. Early dynamic changes in blood T cell clones, together with increased serum interferon-beta after radiation, were reported as the strongest predictors of response.

Trimming leaves V shorter by 4 bases and J shorter by 5 bases, with the junction holding 14 bases beyond the gene matches. The CDR1 and CDR2 encoded by the germline V gene are KGHSH and LQKENI. The CDR3 covers 17 residues, taking in both the cysteine and the phenylalanine. This entry keeps only the CDR3 DNA: 51 bases, framed from base 1. The sequences come from peripheral blood, collected from a patient treated with radiotherapy plus ipilimumab. The rearrangement combines TRBV18 with TRBJ2-1; TRBD1 aligns with 7 central bases. The receptor's source is a human donor with non-small cell lung cancer that progressed on radiotherapy plus ipilimumab. Some clones in this sample may be carry-over from other donors' samples. Here the CDR3 is given as CASSLLRQQGKNNEQFF. The bases read TGTGCCAGCTCACTCCTGCGACAACAGGGGAAAAACAATGAGCAGTTCTTC.